This T cell receptor (beta chain) stems from a study of graft-versus-host responses after intestinal transplantation. About the study: Recipients were all induced with anti-thymocyte globulin, then given tacrolimus and steroids for about three years.

CDR1 is ENHRY and CDR2 is SYGVKD in the germline V gene. V dropped 6 bases and J dropped 1 base, with 9 bases sitting between them. This CDR3 has 13 residues. The study's findings and limits: When patients had graft-donor T cell macrochimerism, their allografts held high graft-versus-host to host-versus-graft clonal ratios. Early declines in HvG clones that occurred post-transplant were associated with peak circulating GvH clone levels. Ileal or blood samples showed some GvH clones first, and such clones were also found in recipient marrow.

Points on this clone: Its antigen is unidentified.

Generated by immunoSEQ multiplex PCR, the TCRdb table keeps only in-frame clones and is missing some. The table has about 100,000 clones, roughly 84% seen once. The chain recombines TRBV10-3 with TRBJ1-1, with D hard to call. Here the sequenced sample was unstimulated CD4+ T cells sorted from spleen or lymph node cells, taken before transplant. The TCR originated in a human donor who was the organ donor for an intestinal transplant. The CDR3 reads CAIRRAENTEAFF. The CDR3, as DNA: TGTGCCATCAGGCGGGCTGAGAACACTGAAGCTTTCTTT.